This T cell receptor (beta chain) was identified in a study of Ad26.COV2.S vaccination and SARS-CoV-2 variants. Study information: Once or twice, 56 days apart, Ad26.COV2.S was delivered intramuscularly.

Profiled with immunoSEQ multiplex PCR; TCRdb holds only in-frame clones, not every one. The table lists fewer than 600,000 clones, 70% to 90% of them singletons. Treatment in this sample: around 19 received Ad26.COV2.S at low or high dose, single or two shots; several received placebo; per-sample allocation not given. The samples date from day 63 after the first vaccine or placebo injection. The V gene lost 1 base and the J gene lost 4 bases, with 11 bases spanning the gap. The CDR3 runs to 15 residues. Germline V gives CDR1 SGHNT, CDR2 YYREEE (reference sequence). The TCR was taken from a person between 18 and 65 years old who received the Ad26.COV2.S COVID-19 vaccine or a placebo. Sequencing used peripheral blood, obtained in a trial of Ad26.COV2.S vaccine versus placebo. The gene calls are TRBV5-4 and TRBJ1-4; D uncertain. The CDR3 region is CASSLNSGINEKLFF. The CDR3 DNA reads as TGTGCCAGCAGCTTGAACTCCGGTATTAATGAAAAACTGTTTTTT. Based on the CDR3 plus reference TRBV5-4 and TRBJ1-4, the full variable domain is ETGVTQSPTHLIKTRGQQVTLRCSSQSGHNTVSWYQQALGQGPQFIFQYYREEENGRGNFPPRFSGLQFPNYSSELNVNALELDDSALYLCASSLNSGINEKLFFGSGTQLSVL.